This section outlines one T cell receptor (beta chain) sequence together with its context. Its target is not known. This sample is part of a study of vaccination effects on CD4 cells after COVID-19. Overall study context: Each participant received a vaccine that was either BNT162b2 or mRNA-1273, given as two doses.

Study conclusions and caveats: Vaccine- and infection-induced clones showed marked clonal contraction late following vaccination.

Within the ViraFEST assay, antigen-specific CD4+ T cells underwent expansion with viral peptide pools prior to sequencing. It was after more than nine days of culture that CD4+ T cells were isolated. Previously uninfected by SARS-CoV-2, the vaccine recipients also showed negative nucleocapsid antibodies. The researchers cultured approximately 2 million PBMC per well with 8.5 to 10 IU/ml IL-2 and 8.5 to 10 ug/ml peptides. Replacing half the medium with IL-2 medium was done on days 3 and 7. Only in-frame clones appear in the TCRdb table, and some are missing; sequencing was by immunoSEQ multiplex PCR. The sample shows 65,000 to 90,000 clones, around 79% of them seen only once. The clonotype was recovered from a human donor who received a COVID-19 vaccine. The starting material was CD4+ T cells from PBMCs cultured with HCoV-NL63 spike peptides, obtained before COVID-19 vaccination.

The CDR3 DNA reads TGCGCCAGCAGCGAGGCAGGGAGGGTTAACTATGGCTACACCTTC. The encoded protein is CASSEAGRVNYGYTF. The chain carries TRBV5-1 and TRBJ1-2; possible D gene TRBD1, 5 bases. V was pared by 4 bases and J by 1 base, with 14 bases between. The CDR3 totals 15 residues. CDR1 and CDR2 from the germline V gene are SGHRS and YFSETQ.